Listed here is a single T cell receptor (beta chain). Its recognized antigen is unknown. No base-level quality is on record; no much larger clone is a single base apart. The ViraFEST assay stimulated PBMC with viral peptide pools and then used TCR sequencing to identify antigen-specific CD4+ T cell clonotypes by expansion. After around 10 days of culture, CD4+ T cells were isolated with the EasySep CD4+ T cell isolation kit. Healthy vaccine recipients had no prior SARS-CoV-2 infection, confirmed by negative nucleocapsid antibodies before and after vaccination. Each well held 1.5 million to 2 million PBMC cultured in IMDM containing around 5% human AB serum, roughly 9.9 IU/ml IL-2 and gentamicin, along with about 9.5 ug/ml peptides. Half of the culture medium was replaced with fresh IL-2-containing medium on days 3 and 7. Unless otherwise noted, each peptide stimulation condition was cultured in triplicate wells. Using Ficoll-Paque Plus gradient centrifugation, PBMC were separated from whole blood and then either used fresh or cryopreserved at -140C. The overlapping peptide pools covered the spike proteins of SARS-CoV-2 as well as those of the common cold coronaviruses HCoV-NL63, HCoV-OC43 and HCoV-229E. Genomic DNA was extracted from cultured CD4+ T cells with the QIAamp micro DNA kit.

Relative to germline, V is 4 bases shorter and J is 1 base shorter, with 13 bases between their ends. The CDR3 measures 15 amino acids from cysteine to phenylalanine. Of all the DNA, just the CDR3 is kept, 45 bases in frame from base 1. From the germline V gene (reference sequence), CDR1 is LGHDT and CDR2 is YNNKEL. This record belongs to a study of vaccination effects on CD4 cells after COVID-19 (dated 2022 in TCRdb). With regard to the full study: Each participant received two doses of an mRNA SARS-CoV-2 vaccine, either BNT162b2 or mRNA-1273. SARS-CoV-2 spike-specific CD4+ TCR repertoires were compared before and after mRNA vaccination in COVID-19 convalescent patients and in infection-naive vaccine recipients. Altogether, roughly 10 COVID-19 convalescent patients and several SARS-CoV-2-naive healthy vaccine recipients made up the full study. Cultures from other donors in the study were sequenced with the Oncomine TCR Beta short-read assay on an Illumina iSeq 100.

The library was generated by the immunoSEQ multiplex PCR assay. DNA from the cultured, isolated CD4+ T cells was subjected to TCR beta CDR3 sequencing. The authors' pipeline ran thus. Non-productive TCR sequences were removed, reads were trimmed to the CDR3 region, and CDR3s of at least 7 amino acids were retained. Antigen-specific clonotypes were identified using the MANAFEST web app by comparison of expansion in peptide wells against reference cultures. To be called positive, a clone needed expansion at FDR<0.05 compared with the reference and with all other wells, an odds ratio greater than 5, and a frequency greater than 0.1% in two replicate wells. Clonotypes significantly expanded in SARS-CoV-2 spike wells and in at least one common cold coronavirus spike condition were defined as cross-reactive. Using the stringdist R package, CDR3 similarity was measured by Levenshtein distance, and unrooted trees were constructed with ape in R 3.6.1. This is the immuneACCESS table as TCRdb keeps it, with only in-frame sequences that have V and J called. A part of the clones is gone; compared with another copy, unresolved V genes explain less than half, and the rest is unexplained. The DNA was the basis for D and trimming; V, J and clone size are from that table. The sample records about 14,000 clones, approximately 82% of which are singletons. The ten top clones hold around 23% of the sample.

Beyond this particular receptor, the publication reports: In healthy vaccine recipients, vaccine-induced clones were almost all SARS-CoV-2 mono-reactive, with only 1 of 255 cross-reactive with common cold coronaviruses. Only a small number of convalescent patients were included, and no early post-infection timepoints were available, which limited the study. At late post-vaccination timepoints, both infection-induced and vaccine-induced clones showed marked clonal contraction, consistent with waning T cell responses.

The material was CD4+ T cells from PBMCs cultured with HCoV-229E spike peptides, obtained before COVID-19 vaccination. The cell subset or site label corresponds to: HCoV-229E spike overlapping peptide pool stimulation. Recombination connected TRBV3-1 (or the pseudogene TRBV3-2) to TRBJ1-1; the D gene is perhaps TRBD1, from 6 matching bases. This clonotype was sampled from a human donor who received a COVID-19 vaccine. For the CDR3, the sequence is CASSRLTGWNTEAFF. In nucleotides, the sequence is TGTGCCAGCAGCCGACTCACAGGGTGGAACACTGAAGCTTTCTTT.